Shown below are 21 T cell receptor beta chains from a single sample sequenced in a study of early T cells in non-severe SARS-CoV-2 infection. TCRdb itself ran the 5' RACE reads through MiXCR, one entry per CDR3 protein. The repertoire holds approximately 50,000 distinct CDR3 sequences, with about 7.8% as singletons. The source material was whole blood. The receptor set was obtained from an adult who was a healthcare worker with PCR-confirmed SARS-CoV-2 infection or an uninfected control (not recorded which).

This clonotype has at least ten counts. The V call is TRBV20-1, the J call TRBJ2-2; D remains ambiguous. The germline gives CDR1 DFQATT, CDR2 SNEGSKA (reference sequence). With 6 bases removed from V and 5 bases from J, the gap between germline ends came to 7 bases. This CDR3 spans 11 amino acids. The CDR3 coding sequence is TGCAGTGCCCGGAGAACCGGGGAGCTGTTTTTT. This sequence encodes CSARRTGELFF.

This clonotype was observed many times. The genes are TRBV27 and TRBJ1-6, with 7 bases matching TRBD1. CDR1 MNHEY and CDR2 SMNVEV come from the germline V gene (reference sequence). V lost 5 bases and J lost 12; bases outside the gene matches: 13. The CDR3 extends over 15 amino acids. DNA for the CDR3: TGTGCCAGCAGTCCGCGGGACAGCCGTCAGGAACCCCTCCACTTT. It specifies CASSPRDSRQEPLHF.

This clonotype was seen repeatedly, ten times or more. The gene calls are TRBV20-1 and TRBJ2-3; a weak D match, TRBD1 (6 bases). Germline V lookup: CDR1 DFQATT, CDR2 SNEGSKA (reference sequence). Trimming shortened V by 5 bases and J by 1 base, and 13 bases separated the two germline ends. This CDR3 has 14 amino acids. DNA for the CDR3: TGCAGTGCTGATGACAGGCTACGCACAGATACGCAGTATTTT. Translated: CSADDRLRTDTQYF.

Ten or more counts support this clonotype. The rearrangement joins TRBV30 to TRBJ2-3; 9 bases map to TRBD1. V lost 5 bases and J lost 4; bases outside the gene matches: 7. There are 14 residues in the CDR3. Germline lookup yields CDR1 GTSNPN and CDR2 SVGIG (reference sequence). The CDR3 sequence is CAWGTGRGADTQYF. The CDR3 DNA follows: TGTGCCTGGGGGACAGGGAGAGGGGCAGATACGCAGTATTTT.

This clonotype was detected many times. This chain links TRBV12-3 or TRBV12-4 with TRBJ1-3, with TRBD1 matching over 7 bases. The ends lost 5 bases at V and 3 bases at J; junction bases unmatched: 4. The CDR3 spans 14 residues. CDR3 sequence: CASSDRASGNTIYF. In nucleotides, the CDR3 is TGTGCCAGCAGTGACAGGGCGAGTGGAAACACCATATATTTT.

The chain has TRBV12-3 or TRBV12-4 and TRBJ2-3; 9 nucleotides line up with TRBD2. The CDR3 has 16 residues. Germline trimming cut 5 bases from V and 0 bases from J; bases unmatched to any gene: 6. CDR3 DNA: TGTGCCAGCAGTCGGCGACTAGCGGCTAGCACAGATACGCAGTATTTT. It yields the protein CASSRRLAASTDTQYF.

This clonotype showed up many times. The J gene is TRBJ2-1, the V gene TRBV6-2 or TRBV6-3; the D is unclear. Per germline, CDR1 MNHEY and CDR2 SVGEGT. The V gene lost 6 bases and the J gene lost 0 bases, with 12 bases spanning the gap. The CDR3 runs 15 residues. The CDR3 region is CASRWSSLSYNEQFF. CDR3 bases: TGTGCCAGCAGATGGTCAAGTCTCTCCTACAATGAGCAGTTCTTC.

This clonotype has a handful of counts. The chain combines TRBV6-2 or TRBV6-3 with TRBJ2-3; TRBD1 might be the D (7 bases). V was pared by 4 bases and J by 1 base, with 15 bases between. Germline CDR1 is MNHEY and CDR2 is SVGEGT. CDR3 length: 16 amino acids. The DNA for the CDR3 is TGTGCCAGCAGTTCCAGGGACAGACTAGGCACAGATACGCAGTATTTT. Its protein product is CASSSRDRLGTDTQYF.

This clonotype turned up a few times. The chain couples TRBV7-9 to TRBJ1-1; D is uncertain. Deletions cut 5 bases from V and 3 bases from J, with 10 bases between. Germline values: CDR1 SEHNR, CDR2 FQNEAQ (reference sequence). The CDR3 spans 13 residues. DNA for the CDR3: TGTGCCAGCAGCCCCCCGTTGGACACTGAAGCTTTCTTT. This translates into CASSPPLDTEAFF.

The sample holds a few counts of this clonotype. The chain uses TRBV2 and TRBJ2-1; the D gene is possibly TRBD1 (6 bases). Trimming left V 6 bases short and J 4 bases short, with 16 bases between. The V gene's germline CDR1 is SNHLY and CDR2 FYNNEI. The CDR3 runs 15 residues. The CDR3 bases are TGTGCCAGCAGGGGGGACATTGTAGCATACAATGAGCAGTTCTTC. It yields the protein CASRGDIVAYNEQFF. Full variable domain (missing parts from reference TRBV2 and TRBJ2-1): EPEVTQTPSHQVTQMGQEVILRCVPISNHLYFYWYRQILGQKVEFLVSFYNNEISEKSEIFDDQFSVERPDGSNFTLKIRSTKLEDSAMYFCASRGDIVAYNEQFFGPGTRLTVL.

This clonotype was counted only a few times. The CDR3 reads CSVSIDTEAFF. CDR3 in DNA: TGCAGCGTTAGTATTGACACTGAAGCTTTCTTT. V gene TRBV29-1 combines with J gene TRBJ1-1; D unclear. The V end was cut by 5 bases, the J end by 3 bases, with 7 bases between. The CDR3 runs 11 residues. Germline CDR1 SQVTM, CDR2 ANQGSEA.

This clonotype has more than one count but fewer than ten. V and J are TRBV6-6 and TRBJ2-7; 7 bases line up with TRBD1. The V and J ends lost 5 bases and 0 bases, in that order; junction bases with no gene match: 7. The germline V gene encodes CDR1 MNHNY and CDR2 SVGAGI (reference sequence). The CDR3 totals 15 residues. The CDR3, as DNA: TGTGCCAGCAGTAACAGGGGTACGGGCTCCTACGAGCAGTACTTC. Encoded protein: CASSNRGTGSYEQYF.

The sample holds many counts of this clonotype. This chain links TRBV11-2 with TRBJ1-1; D call uncertain. V gave up 6 bases and J gave up 0 bases, with 8 bases separating them. The CDR3 loop spans 13 amino acids. CDR1 and CDR2 (germline): SGHAT, FQNNGV. CDR3 amino acids: CASRLTMNTEAFF. CDR3 in DNA: TGTGCCAGCAGGCTAACTATGAACACTGAAGCTTTCTTT.

A few counts support this clonotype. This rearrangement joins TRBV7-2 to TRBJ1-2; TRBD1 matches at 7 bases. Trimming at V came to 5 bases and at J to 1 base, leaving 10 bases not matched to a gene. CDR1 and CDR2 from the germline V gene are SGHTA and FQGNSA. CDR3 length equals 16 residues. CDR3 DNA: TGTGCCAGCAGCCTTTACGGGACAGCCCTTAACTATGGCTACACCTTC. Its translation: CASSLYGTALNYGYTF.

This clonotype has at least ten counts. The CDR3 is CARNPLDEQFF. CDR3 sequence (DNA): TGTGCCAGGAACCCTTTGGATGAGCAGTTCTTC. The chain is built from TRBV27 and TRBJ2-1; D call uncertain. With 9 bases removed from V and 8 bases from J, the gap between germline ends came to 11 bases. The CDR3 runs to 11 residues. CDR1 and CDR2 from the germline V gene are MNHEY and SMNVEV (reference sequence).

This clonotype was seen repeatedly, ten times or more. This rearrangement joins TRBV18 to TRBJ1-2, with 7 bases identical to TRBD1. Germline assignment: CDR1 KGHSH and CDR2 LQKENI. This CDR3 spans 17 amino acids. V lost 2 bases to trimming and J lost 4 bases; unmatched junction nucleotides: 13. CDR3 nucleotide sequence: TGTGCCAGCTCACCATTCGGTATAGGGGGCGCAGGCTATGGCTACACCTTC. This codes for CASSPFGIGGAGYGYTF.

In its sample, this clonotype was seen a few times. The chain recombines TRBV7-7 with TRBJ2-5; D is perhaps TRBD1 (5 bases). With 1 base removed from V and 1 base from J, the gap between germline ends came to 10 bases. The CDR3 is 15 residues long. The germline V gene encodes CDR1 SSHAT and CDR2 FNYEAQ (reference sequence). Here the CDR3 DNA reads TGTGCCAGCAGCTTAGTACAGGATTCCCAAGAGACCCAGTACTTC. It codes for CASSLVQDSQETQYF.

This clonotype was counted many times. The V and J genes are TRBV4-3 and TRBJ1-1; maybe TRBD1 (5 bases). Germline CDR1 and CDR2: LGHNA and YSLEER. The CDR3 has 17 amino acids. The ends were cut back, 0 bases at V and 0 bases at J, with 14 bases in the middle. CDR3 region: CASSQETPGAMNTEAFF. DNA for the CDR3: TGCGCCAGCAGCCAAGAAACTCCCGGGGCTATGAACACTGAAGCTTTCTTT.

The rearrangement uses TRBV7-8 and TRBJ1-1, with D perhaps TRBD1 (5 bases). Germline V gene lookup returns CDR1 SGHVS and CDR2 FQNEAQ. The CDR3 consists of 13 residues. V was trimmed by 5 bases and J by 1 base, leaving 8 bases between them. In nucleotides, the CDR3 is TGTGCCAGCAGCCGTGACAGGAACACTGAAGCTTTCTTT. As protein: CASSRDRNTEAFF.

This clonotype was counted ten times or more. The CDR3, as DNA: TGTGCCAGCAGTTTGGGCGGTCCGGGCACAGATACGCAGTATTTT. This translates into CASSLGGPGTDTQYF. This chain uses TRBV28 with TRBJ2-3; D is uncertain. Germline CDR1 and CDR2: MDHEN and SYDVKM. The V end was cut by 3 bases, the J end by 1 base, with 11 bases between. This CDR3 has 15 amino acids.

This clonotype was detected only a few times. The chain links TRBV27 to TRBJ1-1; a possible D gene is TRBD1 (5 bases). Germline CDR1 is MNHEY and CDR2 is SMNVEV (reference sequence). Trimming removed 5 bases at V and 0 bases at J, with 10 bases between. The CDR3 covers 14 residues. Written as DNA, the CDR3 is TGTGCCAGCAGTGGTTACAGGATGAACACTGAAGCTTTCTTT. Its protein product is CASSGYRMNTEAFF.